A single T cell receptor beta chain is shown here with its context. Its specificity is not known. V was cut by 5 bases and J by 0 bases, with 23 bases left in between. This CDR3 has 20 residues. Germline V CDR1 and CDR2: PRHDT, FYEKMQ (reference sequence). RNA transcripts were the source from which TCR beta CDR3 regions were amplified. An opening RT-PCR round employed HTBI primers and preceded a second-round multiplex PCR. TCRdb called the multiplex PCR reads again in MiXCR, with one record for every CDR3 protein. The sample holds approximately 1.2 million distinct CDR3 sequences, approximately 35% seen once. The hyperthyroidism patients, aged 18 to 65, had been newly diagnosed, with under 2 months' duration. A diagnosis was made from clinical symptoms together with serum thyroxine, TRAb, thyroid ultrasound and orbital computed tomography. The data were taken from a study of Graves' ophthalmopathy and Graves' hyperthyroidism.

Study-wide findings and caveats: With just over 70% sensitivity and approximately 72% specificity, the model predicted ophthalmopathy progression.

The gene calls are TRBV13 and TRBJ2-6; perhaps TRBD1 as D (5 bases). The sequence came from an adult man with Graves' hyperthyroidism. The sequenced material came from peripheral blood or thyroid tissue (not recorded which). The CDR3 loop is CASSLVADRDLSSGANVLTF. DNA of the CDR3: TGTGCCAGCAGCCTGGTGGCAGACAGAGATTTATCCTCTGGGGCCAACGTCCTGACTTTC.